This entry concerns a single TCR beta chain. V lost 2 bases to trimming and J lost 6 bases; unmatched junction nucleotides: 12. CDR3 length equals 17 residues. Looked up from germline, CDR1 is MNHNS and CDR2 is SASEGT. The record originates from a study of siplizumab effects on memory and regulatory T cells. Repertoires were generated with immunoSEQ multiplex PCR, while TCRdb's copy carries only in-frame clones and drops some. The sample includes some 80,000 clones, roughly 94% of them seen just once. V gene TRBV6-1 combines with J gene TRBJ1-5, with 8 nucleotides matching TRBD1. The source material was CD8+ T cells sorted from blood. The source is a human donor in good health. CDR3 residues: CASSEMAGGGWGQPQHF. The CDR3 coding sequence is TGTGCCAGCAGTGAAATGGCAGGGGGCGGATGGGGTCAGCCCCAGCATTTT.